Listed below are T cell receptor beta chains from one sample, sequenced in a study of T cell responses to AZD1222 COVID-19 vaccine. Method: immunoSEQ multiplex PCR; TCRdb's copy keeps in-frame clones and lacks some. The profile shows approximately 150,000 clones, approximately 91% of them singletons. The material was peripheral blood, obtained 28 days after the second AZD1222 dose. The receptors shown here come from an adult who received the AZD1222 COVID-19 vaccine. Each CDR3 is given with its conserved first and last residue. Each record gives: CDR3 length, clone size, J gene, D gene, V gene, CDR3 DNA, CDR3 protein. The D gene is left open where the match is weak. Clone size, where shown, is once, few, many, or a class for clones that have expanded.

len: 15
abundance: -
j_gene: TRBJ2-3
d_gene: -
v_gene: TRBV24-1
CDR3nt: TGTGCCACCAGTGACCTAGCAGCAGGGGCAGATACGCAGTATTTT
CDR3aa: CATSDLAAGADTQYF

len: 12
abundance: -
j_gene: TRBJ1-1
d_gene: -
v_gene: TRBV11-2
CDR3nt: TGTGCCAGCACCCGGACCGACCTAGAAGCTTTCTTT
CDR3aa: CASTRTDLEAFF

len: 13
abundance: -
j_gene: TRBJ1-5
d_gene: -
v_gene: TRBV24-1
CDR3nt: TGTGCCACTCAAGACTATGGCAATCAGCCCCAGCATTTT
CDR3aa: CATQDYGNQPQHF

len: 15
abundance: -
j_gene: TRBJ1-4
d_gene: -
v_gene: TRBV5-4
CDR3nt: TGTGCCAGCAGCCTAGACAGAACAACTAATGAAAAACTGTTTTTT
CDR3aa: CASSLDRTTNEKLFF

len: 17
abundance: once
j_gene: TRBJ1-4
d_gene: -
v_gene: TRBV4-1
CDR3nt: TGCGCCAGCAGCCAAGCATTCGCGATCCAACCGGGTGAAAAACTGTTTTTT
CDR3aa: CASSQAFAIQPGEKLFF

len: 14
abundance: -
j_gene: TRBJ2-2
d_gene: -
v_gene: TRBV6-5
CDR3nt: TGTGCCAGCAGTTACCGTCAGAACACCGGGGAGCTGTTTTTT
CDR3aa: CASSYRQNTGELFF

len: 17
abundance: -
j_gene: TRBJ1-1
d_gene: -
v_gene: TRBV7-8
CDR3nt: TGTGCCAGCAGCTTAGCCGCAATCGGGACGGGGAACACTGAAGCTTTCTTT
CDR3aa: CASSLAAIGTGNTEAFF

len: 12
abundance: -
j_gene: TRBJ2-7
d_gene: TRBD1
v_gene: TRBV7-2
CDR3nt: TGTGCCAGCCGAGACAGGGGGTACGAGCAGTACTTC
CDR3aa: CASRDRGYEQYF

len: 14
abundance: -
j_gene: TRBJ2-3
d_gene: -
v_gene: TRBV6-5
CDR3nt: TGTGCCAGCAGTTACGTGTCGGGGTTAGATACGCAGTATTTT
CDR3aa: CASSYVSGLDTQYF

len: 15
abundance: -
j_gene: TRBJ2-3
d_gene: -
v_gene: TRBV5-1
CDR3nt: TGCGCCAGCAGCAAACCGGGACCGGGGACAGATACGCAGTATTTT
CDR3aa: CASSKPGPGTDTQYF

len: 14
abundance: -
j_gene: TRBJ1-5
d_gene: -
v_gene: TRBV27
CDR3nt: TGTGCCAGCAGTTTAAAGCAGGGGATACAGCCCCAGCATTTT
CDR3aa: CASSLKQGIQPQHF

len: 13
abundance: -
j_gene: TRBJ1-2
d_gene: -
v_gene: TRBV6-5
CDR3nt: TGTGCCAGCAGTCCAGTAAGTACAGATGGCTACACCTTC
CDR3aa: CASSPVSTDGYTF

len: 13
abundance: -
j_gene: TRBJ2-7
d_gene: TRBD1
v_gene: TRBV5-1
CDR3nt: TGCGCCAGCAGCCTACAGGGGTTCGGCGAGCAGTACTTC
CDR3aa: CASSLQGFGEQYF

len: 12
abundance: -
j_gene: TRBJ2-2
d_gene: -
v_gene: TRBV3-1/TRBV3-2
CDR3nt: TGTGCCAGCAGCCTTGGGACCGGGGAGCTGTTTTTT
CDR3aa: CASSLGTGELFF

len: 14
abundance: -
j_gene: TRBJ1-2
d_gene: -
v_gene: TRBV7-9
CDR3nt: TGTGCCAGCAGCCCGAGTTGGGGGAGCTATGGCTACACCTTC
CDR3aa: CASSPSWGSYGYTF

len: 16
abundance: -
j_gene: TRBJ1-1
d_gene: TRBD1
v_gene: TRBV4-1
CDR3nt: TGCGCCAGCAGCCAACCTCCTGGACAGGGATCAACTGAAGCTTTCTTT
CDR3aa: CASSQPPGQGSTEAFF

len: 15
abundance: -
j_gene: TRBJ2-3
d_gene: -
v_gene: TRBV7-3
CDR3nt: TGTGCCAGCAGCTTACCTGCAGGGGTCGAAGATACGCAGTATTTT
CDR3aa: CASSLPAGVEDTQYF

len: 15
abundance: -
j_gene: TRBJ1-1
d_gene: TRBD1
v_gene: TRBV6-1
CDR3nt: TGTGCCAGCAGTGAAGCAACAGGGGCATACACTGAAGCTTTCTTT
CDR3aa: CASSEATGAYTEAFF

len: 13
abundance: -
j_gene: TRBJ2-2
d_gene: -
v_gene: TRBV12-3/TRBV12-4
CDR3nt: TGTGCCAGCATGAGGGGGAACCCCGGGGAGCTGTTTTTT
CDR3aa: CASMRGNPGELFF

len: 13
abundance: few
j_gene: TRBJ2-3
d_gene: -
v_gene: TRBV7-2
CDR3nt: TGTGCCAGCAGCCTCGGGACGACCGATACGCAGTATTTT
CDR3aa: CASSLGTTDTQYF